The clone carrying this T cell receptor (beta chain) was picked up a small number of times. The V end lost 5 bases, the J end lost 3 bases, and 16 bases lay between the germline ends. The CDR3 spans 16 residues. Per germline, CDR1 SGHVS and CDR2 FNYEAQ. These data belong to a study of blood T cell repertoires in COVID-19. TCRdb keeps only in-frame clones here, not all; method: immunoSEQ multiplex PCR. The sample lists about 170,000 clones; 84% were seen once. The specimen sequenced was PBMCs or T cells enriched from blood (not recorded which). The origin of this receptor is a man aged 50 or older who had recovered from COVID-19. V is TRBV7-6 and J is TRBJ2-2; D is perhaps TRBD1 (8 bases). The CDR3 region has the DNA TGTGCCAGCAGCCGACGGACAGGGAGGGACACCGGGGAGCTGTTTTTT. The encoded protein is CASSRRTGRDTGELFF.